This TCR beta chain was recovered during a study of cytomegalovirus exposure and HLA in healthy donors. J gave up 9 bases and V 9 bases, and 10 bases lay outside the gene matches. The CDR3 consists of 13 residues. Per the germline V gene, CDR1 is SNHLY and CDR2 is FYNNEI. PCR involved 60 Vbeta and 13 Jbeta primers. In the original analysis: Later, 80 million or so unique TCR beta chains were counted in an analysis, and roughly 11 million of them were shared. The assay was immunoSEQ multiplex PCR, and TCRdb's table has in-frame clones only and misses some. D and trimming come from the DNA, and the V and J calls and clone size come from that table. The sample holds 150,000 to 200,000 clones, under 90% seen once. With respect to this clone: Its antigen is undetermined.

Overall study findings and caveats: What a later analysis showed was that several of the most significant clusters appeared linked to common viral pathogens. Three CMV-associated chains were confirmed in vitro to be specific for CMV antigens. There were reportedly fewer N-insertions in an Asian-associated ancestry cluster than the approximately 630-donor mean, in a later analysis.

The receptor comes from a man aged 30 to 39 in good health and CMV-seropositive. The sample taken for sequencing was PBMCs. This chain links TRBV2 with TRBJ1-4; 7 nucleotides align to TRBD1. CDR3: CASSTGQSQKLFF. DNA for the CDR3: TGTGCCAGTTCAACGGGACAGTCCCAAAAACTGTTTTTT.